This T cell receptor (beta chain) was documented in a study of PD-L1 blockade in urothelial cancer. Study-level information: Patients took up atezolizumab at some point between 2013 and 2014 at 1,200 mg intravenously every 3 weeks. Whole-study results and caveats: Tumor-associated clones in blood expanded more at 3 weeks in durable-benefit patients.

Described time point: pretreatment peripheral blood. Samples spanned pretreatment and treatment, with 1 to 8 time points per patient. About this clone itself: Its antigen is not identified.

Germline CDR1 and CDR2: GTSNPN and SVGIG (reference sequence). Trimming cost V 3 bases and J 3 bases, with 14 bases left between them. This CDR3 has 15 amino acids. Measured with immunoSEQ multiplex PCR; TCRdb has only the in-frame clones, and not every one. The data contain 58,000 or so clones, around 86% of them seen just once; the ten biggest clones take up 3.2%. Sample: PBMCs, taken around atezolizumab (anti-PD-L1) treatment. The chain links TRBV30 to TRBJ2-2, with D uncertain. The sequence came from a man in his sixties or seventies with urothelial cancer. CDR3 loop: CAWSSRRPHTGELFF. The CDR3 nucleotides read TGTGCCTGGAGCAGCCGGAGACCCCACACCGGGGAGCTGTTTTTT.